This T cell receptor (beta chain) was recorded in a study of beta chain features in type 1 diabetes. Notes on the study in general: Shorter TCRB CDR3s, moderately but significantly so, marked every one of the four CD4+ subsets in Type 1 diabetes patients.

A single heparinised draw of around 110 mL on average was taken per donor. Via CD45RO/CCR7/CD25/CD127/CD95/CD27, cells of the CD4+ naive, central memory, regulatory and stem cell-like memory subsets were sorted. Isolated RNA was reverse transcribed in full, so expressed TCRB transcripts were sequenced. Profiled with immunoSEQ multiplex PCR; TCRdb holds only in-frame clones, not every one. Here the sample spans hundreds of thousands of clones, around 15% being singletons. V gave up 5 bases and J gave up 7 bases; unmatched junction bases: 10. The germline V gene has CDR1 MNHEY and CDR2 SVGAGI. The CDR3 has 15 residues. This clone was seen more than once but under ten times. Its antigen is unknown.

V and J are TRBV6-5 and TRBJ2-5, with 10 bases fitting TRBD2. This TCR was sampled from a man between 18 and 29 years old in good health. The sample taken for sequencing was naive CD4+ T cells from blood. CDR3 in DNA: TGTGCCAGCAGTCGGGAGCGGGGGGGCCCCGGGACCCAGTACTTC. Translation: CASSRERGGPGTQYF.